The clone carrying this T cell receptor beta chain showed up just a few times. Antigen specificity is unknown. This entry comes from a study of siplizumab effects on memory and regulatory T cells. Study overall: Either no drug or siplizumab at 0.9 to 1 ug/mL was used in mixed lymphocyte reactions that were paired.

For every sample, about 10^5 TCR templates were assayed. Clones were read by immunoSEQ multiplex PCR, and TCRdb kept only the in-frame ones, dropping some. The table has 9,500 or so clones, about 45% seen once. Cells from the mixed lymphocyte reaction were cocultured for less than 7 days at 37°C. The CDR3 totals 18 residues. The junction had 16 bases not matched to a gene; V was cut back by 5 bases and J by 7 bases. Germline V gene sequence: CDR1 LNHNV, CDR2 YYDKDF (reference sequence). Study-level findings and limits: Roughly 75-95% of proliferating CD4+ or CD8+ clones defied assignment to a naive or memory phenotype.

This chain uses TRBV15 with TRBJ2-1; 11 positions agree with TRBD2. The receptor's source is a human donor in good health; the cells came from an allogeneic mixed lymphocyte reaction. The sequenced sample consisted of CFSE-low (dividing) CD4+ T cells sorted from an allogeneic mixed lymphocyte reaction. In nucleotides, the CDR3 is TGTGCCACCAGCCCCCGCGTGCAAACTAGCGGGAGATTTAATGAGCAGTTCTTC. The encoded protein is CATSPRVQTSGRFNEQFF.